This is a list of T cell receptor beta chains from one sample in a study of blood T cell repertoires in COVID-19. Repertoires were generated with immunoSEQ multiplex PCR, while TCRdb's copy carries only in-frame clones and drops some. The sample consists of approximately 68,000 clones, 80% to 90% of them appearing once. The sequenced sample was peripheral blood. The receptors derive from a man aged 45-65 years with active COVID-19. Both conserved end residues are part of each CDR3. The D gene is left open where the match is weak. Clone size is not always given. Where it is, it says once, few, many or a class for expanded clones.

d_gene	v_gene	abundance	j_gene	CDR3nt	CDR3aa
-	TRBV4-2	-	TRBJ2-2	TGTGCCAGCAGCCTTTCGGGAAGCGCCGGGGAGCTGTTTTTT	CASSLSGSAGELFF
-	TRBV6-6	-	TRBJ2-1	TGTGCCAGCAGTTACGAGGGGGGGCGCAACAATGAGCAGTTCTTC	CASSYEGGRNNEQFF
-	TRBV24-1	few	TRBJ2-7	TGTGCCACCAGTGCCCCAGGGCCCCCCTACGAGCAGTACTTC	CATSAPGPPYEQYF
TRBD1	TRBV5-1	-	TRBJ1-4	TGCGCCACCAGATCGGGGACAGGGGTCATGGAAAAACTGTTTTTT	CATRSGTGVMEKLFF
-	TRBV27	-	TRBJ2-1	TGTGCCAGCAGTTCCGGGATGTACAATGAGCAGTTCTTC	CASSSGMYNEQFF
TRBD1	TRBV30	-	TRBJ1-4	TGTGCCTGTTCGGGACAGGGGGCCTTAGAAGAAAAACTGTTTTTT	CACSGQGALEEKLFF
-	TRBV23-1	-	TRBJ2-1	TGCGCCAGCAGTCAATCGAACTACCCGAGCTCCTACAATGAGCAGTTCTTC	CASSQSNYPSSYNEQFF
-	TRBV14	few	TRBJ2-5	TGTGCCAGCAGCCAAGTCTTACAAGAGACCCAGTACTTC	CASSQVLQETQYF
-	TRBV5-1	-	TRBJ2-2	TGCGCCAGCAGAGAGGGTCGGGGGGAGCTGTTTTTT	CASREGRGELFF
-	TRBV7-2	-	TRBJ2-2	TGTGCCAGCAGCTTTTCGTCCCCCGGGGAGCTGTTTTTT	CASSFSSPGELFF
-	TRBV9	-	TRBJ1-5	TGTGCCAGCAGCGTAGACTGGGCAGGGTATCAGCCCCAGCATTTT	CASSVDWAGYQPQHF
-	TRBV27	-	TRBJ2-1	TGTGCCAGCAACGACAGGCCCCGATCTGCAAATGAGCAGTTCTTC	CASNDRPRSANEQFF
TRBD2	TRBV4-3	-	TRBJ2-3	TGCGCCAGCAGCCAAGAGGGTTGGGGACTAGCGGGGGGAGGCACAGATACGCAGTATTTT	CASSQEGWGLAGGGTDTQYF